One and the same sample provided the 32 T cell receptor beta chains below, sequenced in a study of blood T cell repertoires in COVID-19. Sequencing was performed with immunoSEQ multiplex PCR; in TCRdb, only in-frame clones are kept and a portion is missing. The sample lists under 300,000 clones, approximately 84% seen once, with 3.4% in the top ten. The material sequenced was PBMCs or T cells enriched from blood (not recorded which). Receptors were obtained from a man between 45 and 60 years old who had recovered from COVID-19.

This clone was seen only once. CDR3 bases: TGTGCCAGCAGCTTAAGGGGAGGAGGTTACACCGGGGAGCTGTTTTTT. Its protein is CASSLRGGGYTGELFF. The rearrangement uses TRBV7-2 and TRBJ2-2; TRBD2 might be the D (6 bases). CDR1 and CDR2 (germline): SGHTA, FQGNSA. Trimming cost V 2 bases and J 3 bases, with 13 bases left between them. This CDR3 has 16 amino acids.

This chain joins TRBV7-9 and TRBJ2-7; D is possibly TRBD2 (6 bases). V lost 6 bases to trimming and J lost 0 bases, with 21 bases between them. The CDR3 extends over 17 amino acids. Germline-derived CDR1 and CDR2 are SEHNR and FQNEAQ (reference sequence). The CDR3 DNA reads TGTGCCAGCAGTTCTGCCGGGACTCCAAGTAGCTCCTACGAGCAGTACTTC. It yields the protein CASSSAGTPSSSYEQYF.

The chain combines TRBV4-1 with TRBJ1-2; 8 bases map to TRBD1. The CDR3 is 14 amino acids. V was pared by 4 bases and J by 3 bases, with 4 bases of the junction left unmatched. The germline V gene has CDR1 MGHRA and CDR2 YSYEKL. The CDR3 spells CASSPQGAHYGYTF. The CDR3 DNA is TGCGCCAGCAGCCCTCAGGGGGCCCACTATGGCTACACCTTC.

The J gene is TRBJ2-5, the V gene TRBV6-4; 10 nucleotides agree with TRBD2. Per germline, CDR1 MRHNA and CDR2 SNTAGT. The CDR3 length is 15 residues. Unmatched junction bases numbered 3, after V lost 0 bases and J lost 5 bases. The CDR3 nucleotides read TGTGCCAGCAGTGACTCAGCGGGGGGGCACGAGACCCAGTACTTC. Translated: CASSDSAGGHETQYF.

J is TRBJ2-3 and V is TRBV7-2; a weak D match, TRBD2 (6 bases). Trimming stripped 2 bases from V and 2 bases from J, with 11 bases between. The CDR3 runs to 15 residues. Per the germline V gene, CDR1 is SGHTA and CDR2 is FQGNSA. CDR3 DNA sequence: TGTGCCAGCAGCTTAAGCGCGGGGTTCACAGATACGCAGTATTTT. Translating gives CASSLSAGFTDTQYF. Full variable domain (remainder filled in from reference TRBV7-2 and TRBJ2-3): GAGVSQSPSNKVTEKGKDVELRCDPISGHTALYWYRQSLGQGLEFLIYFQGNSAPDKSGLPSDRFSAERTGGSVSTLTIQRTQQEDSAVYLCASSLSAGFTDTQYFGPGTRLTVL.

J is TRBJ2-1 and V is TRBV7-3; 7 nucleotides match TRBD2. Germline values: CDR1 SGHTA, CDR2 FQGTGA. The J segment lost 6 bases and the V segment lost 1 base, leaving 9 bases of the junction unmatched. This CDR3 has 16 amino acids. The CDR3 is CASSLIASGASNEQFF. The CDR3 coding sequence is TGTGCCAGCAGCTTAATCGCTAGCGGAGCTTCCAATGAGCAGTTCTTC.

The gene calls are TRBV6-2 or TRBV6-3 and TRBJ1-5, with a possible D match to TRBD1 (5 bases). Germline V gives CDR1 MNHEY, CDR2 SVGEGT. The ends were cut back, 6 bases at V and 9 bases at J, with 18 bases in the middle. The CDR3 length is 14 residues. The chain's CDR3 is CASSSGTPGGPQHF. CDR3 DNA: TGTGCCAGCAGCTCCGGGACCCCGGGGGGGCCCCAGCATTTT.

V and J are TRBV7-8 and TRBJ1-1; D gene uncertain. With 5 bases removed from V and 4 bases from J, the gap between germline ends came to 11 bases. The length of the CDR3 is 13 residues. Germline-derived CDR1 and CDR2 are SGHVS and FQNEAQ. The CDR3 region has the DNA TGTGCCAGCAGCCCCCTCGTCTTCACTGAAGCTTTCTTT. Translated, it gives CASSPLVFTEAFF.

The chain is built from TRBV3-1 (or the pseudogene TRBV3-2) and TRBJ2-7; the D gene is possibly TRBD1 (5 bases). The CDR3 contains 12 residues. From germline, CDR1 is LGHDT and CDR2 YNNKEL (reference sequence). Trimming stripped 2 bases from V and 6 bases from J, with 8 bases between. As DNA, the CDR3 is TGTGCCAGCAGCCAACAGGGTGGCGAGCAGTACTTC. It specifies CASSQQGGEQYF.

CDR3 in amino acids: CATRGQARGDTEAFF. Here the CDR3 DNA reads TGTGCCACCCGGGGCCAGGCCCGGGGGGACACTGAAGCTTTCTTT. This chain links TRBV19 with TRBJ1-1, with TRBD1 as a possible D gene (5 bases). The CDR3 has 15 residues. Germline V CDR1 and CDR2: LNHDA, SQIVND (reference sequence). The V end was cut by 10 bases, the J end by 3 bases, with 21 bases between.

V is TRBV5-6 and J is TRBJ2-7, with D maybe TRBD1 (5 bases). CDR1 is SGHDT, CDR2 YYEEEE, per germline. Trimming took 1 base from V and 4 from J, leaving 15 bases between them. The CDR3 consists of 15 residues. CDR3 protein: CASSLKRDSLYEQYF. The DNA of the CDR3 is TGTGCCAGCAGCTTGAAGCGTGACAGCCTATACGAGCAGTACTTC.

DNA of the CDR3: TGCGCCAGCAGCTTAAGGGACAGGGGCACCGGGGAGCTGTTTTTT. Amino acids: CASSLRDRGTGELFF. The rearrangement links TRBV5-1 to TRBJ2-2; the match to TRBD1 covers 10 bases. The CDR3 contains 15 residues. Germline assignment: CDR1 SGHRS and CDR2 YFSETQ. Trimming took 2 bases from V and 4 from J; bases not matched to a gene: 2. The whole variable domain, filled in from reference TRBV5-1 and TRBJ2-2, reads KAGVTQTPRYLIKTRGQQVTLSCSPISGHRSVSWYQQTPGQGLQFLFEYFSETQRNKGNFPGRFSGRQFSNSRSEMNVSTLELGDSALYLCASSLRDRGTGELFFGEGSRLTVL.

The chain links TRBV7-3 to TRBJ1-2; perhaps TRBD1 as D (6 bases). V dropped 0 bases and J dropped 6 bases, with 14 bases sitting between them. The CDR3 runs 15 residues. CDR1 is SGHTA and CDR2 is FQGTGA in the germline V gene. The DNA of the CDR3 is TGTGCCAGCAGCTTAACTAGGGACACTGAGCATGGCTACACCTTC. Translating it yields CASSLTRDTEHGYTF.

This sequence joins TRBV29-1 and TRBJ2-5; D is undetermined. Germline V gene sequence: CDR1 SQVTM, CDR2 ANQGSEA. CDR3 length: 14 amino acids. Trimming removed 4 bases at V and 3 bases at J, with 15 bases between. The CDR3 here is CSVVDGQPKETQYF. In DNA form, the CDR3 reads TGCAGCGTTGTGGATGGGCAACCCAAAGAGACCCAGTACTTC.

This chain connects TRBV6-2 or TRBV6-3 to TRBJ2-5, with 9 bases lining up with TRBD2. Unmatched junction bases numbered 4, after V lost 4 bases and J lost 1 base. The CDR3 extends over 15 amino acids. Germline CDR1 and CDR2: MNHEY and SVGEGT. CDR3: CASSSASGVQETQYF. The CDR3 nucleotides read TGTGCCAGCAGTTCAGCTAGCGGGGTCCAAGAGACCCAGTACTTC.

The V call is TRBV7-3, the J call TRBJ1-1; 9 bases match TRBD1. The CDR3 consists of 15 residues. V lost 1 base, J lost 1 base, and 1 base stayed unmatched. Germline values: CDR1 SGHTA, CDR2 FQGTGA. Here the CDR3 reads CASSLMGQGNTEAFF. Here the CDR3 DNA reads TGTGCCAGCAGCTTAATGGGACAGGGGAACACTGAAGCTTTCTTT.

The chain has TRBV15 and TRBJ1-3; no firm D call. V gave up 0 bases and J gave up 3 bases, with 9 bases separating them. The germline gives CDR1 LNHNV, CDR2 YYDKDF (reference sequence). The CDR3 has 15 amino acids. The CDR3 sequence is CATSRDGSIGNTIYF. CDR3 coding DNA: TGTGCCACCAGCAGAGATGGCAGTATTGGAAACACCATATATTTT.

The V gene is TRBV5-4, the J gene TRBJ2-7; 9 positions match TRBD2. The CDR3 is made up of 16 amino acids. Germline CDR1 is SGHNT and CDR2 is YYREEE (reference sequence). The ends lost 4 bases at V and 6 bases at J; junction bases unmatched: 14. CDR3 bases: TGTGCCAGCAGCGCCGATCCGGCGGGAGGGCCGGGCGAGCAGTACTTC. Translation gives CASSADPAGGPGEQYF.

This chain connects TRBV19 to TRBJ2-2; D may be TRBD1 (5 bases). The CDR3 consists of 14 residues. Looked up from germline, CDR1 is LNHDA and CDR2 is SQIVND (reference sequence). Trimming took off 2 bases at V and 5 bases at J, with 9 bases between the two ends. The CDR3 reads CASSIRGGTGELFF. The CDR3 nucleotides read TGTGCCAGTAGTATAAGGGGTGGTACCGGGGAGCTGTTTTTT.

This clone was detected only a few times. The chain couples TRBV10-3 to TRBJ2-1, with D maybe TRBD2 (7 bases). The V end lost 7 bases, the J end lost 7 bases, and 14 bases lay between the germline ends. Germline loops: CDR1 ENHRY, CDR2 SYGVKD. The CDR3 is 13 residues long. This chain's CDR3 is CAIKRAGANEQFF. CDR3 nucleotides: TGTGCCATCAAAAGGGCGGGGGCAAATGAGCAGTTCTTC.

The V gene is TRBV30, the J gene TRBJ2-7; D uncertain. This CDR3 is built from 14 residues. Germline CDR1 and CDR2: GTSNPN and SVGIG (reference sequence). Trimming pared 0 bases from V and 1 base from J, leaving 10 bases between. CDR3 amino acids: CAWSVPRLSYEQYF. CDR3 coding DNA: TGTGCCTGGAGTGTACCGCGGTTGTCCTACGAGCAGTACTTC. The full variable domain, in which reference TRBV30 and TRBJ2-7 provide the parts outside the CDR3, is SQTIHQWPATLVQPVGSPLSLECTVEGTSNPNLYWYRQAAGRGLQLLFYSVGIGQISSEVPQNLSASRPQDRQFILSSKKLLLSDSGFYLCAWSVPRLSYEQYFGPGTRLTVT.

This chain joins TRBV5-1 and TRBJ2-3; 12 positions agree with TRBD2. V lost 4 bases, J lost 9 bases, and 9 bases stayed unmatched. The CDR3 covers 15 residues. Germline loops: CDR1 SGHRS, CDR2 YFSETQ. CDR3 sequence reads: CASSLGLAGRQTQYF. The CDR3 bases are TGCGCCAGCAGCCTGGGACTAGCGGGTAGGCAAACGCAGTATTTT. Drawing the rest from reference TRBV5-1 and TRBJ2-3, the complete variable domain is KAGVTQTPRYLIKTRGQQVTLSCSPISGHRSVSWYQQTPGQGLQFLFEYFSETQRNKGNFPGRFSGRQFSNSRSEMNVSTLELGDSALYLCASSLGLAGRQTQYFGPGTRLTVL.

The chain has TRBV18 and TRBJ1-1; D perhaps matches TRBD1 (5 bases). The CDR3 is 14 residues long. V gave up 5 bases and J gave up 7 bases, with 17 bases separating them. CDR1 and CDR2 (germline): KGHSH, LQKENI. CDR3 DNA: TGTGCCAGCTCAGGGGGGAGGCCAGAGAATGAAGCTTTCTTT. It yields the protein CASSGGRPENEAFF.

Ten or more counts support this clone. The rearrangement links TRBV11-3 to TRBJ1-4, with TRBD1 matching 7 bases. Losses at the gene ends were 3 bases for V and 0 bases for J; bases not matched to a gene: 4. Germline V gene lookup returns CDR1 SGHNT and CDR2 YENEEA. The CDR3 is made up of 16 amino acids. CDR3 in amino acids: CASSLGTEPTNEKLFF. The CDR3 coding sequence is TGTGCCAGCAGCTTGGGGACAGAGCCAACTAATGAAAAACTGTTTTTT.

The chain has TRBV6-1 and TRBJ1-3; no firm D call. Germline V gene lookup returns CDR1 MNHNS and CDR2 SASEGT. Trimming shortened V by 4 bases and J by 4 bases, and 17 bases separated the two germline ends. The CDR3 totals 16 residues. CDR3 DNA sequence: TGTGCCAGCAGTGTACGGGATTCGGTTGGAGGAAACACCATATATTTT. Its translation is CASSVRDSVGGNTIYF.

The rearrangement uses TRBV11-3 and TRBJ1-3; 7 bases fit TRBD1. V gave up 5 bases and J gave up 0 bases; unmatched junction bases: 7. Per the germline V gene, CDR1 is SGHNT and CDR2 is YENEEA. The length of the CDR3 is 16 residues. CDR3 amino acids: CASSKDGQDSGNTIYF. DNA for the CDR3: TGTGCCAGCAGCAAGGACGGACAGGACTCTGGAAACACCATATATTTT.

This chain connects TRBV19 to TRBJ2-7, with TRBD2 matching over 7 bases. V shed 7 bases and J 7 bases; nucleotides not matched to a gene: 10. The CDR3 loop spans 13 amino acids. Germline CDR1 reads LNHDA; CDR2 reads SQIVND (reference sequence). The CDR3 is CASTPRGVGEQYF. The DNA of the CDR3 is TGTGCCAGTACCCCCCGGGGGGTGGGGGAGCAGTACTTC.

The V gene is TRBV20-1, the J gene TRBJ2-5, with TRBD1 matching 9 bases. This CDR3 comprises 17 residues. Unmatched junction bases numbered 17, after V lost 3 bases and J lost 6 bases. Germline V CDR1 and CDR2: DFQATT, SNEGSKA (reference sequence). CDR3: CSASQPRGGTGLKTQYF. The CDR3 DNA reads TGCAGTGCTAGTCAGCCCCGTGGCGGGACAGGGTTAAAGACCCAGTACTTC.

V usage is TRBV27 and J usage is TRBJ1-1, with 11 positions matching TRBD1. The CDR3 covers 14 residues. In germline, CDR1 is MNHEY, CDR2 SMNVEV (reference sequence). Trimming took 5 bases from V and 6 from J; bases not matched to a gene: 5. The CDR3 loop reads CASSTGTGGPEAFF. The CDR3 DNA reads as TGTGCCAGCAGTACCGGGACAGGGGGGCCTGAAGCTTTCTTT.

V is TRBV11-3 and J is TRBJ2-2; D not resolved. The V end was cut by 3 bases, the J end by 8 bases, with 10 bases between. CDR1 SGHNT and CDR2 YENEEA come from the germline V gene. The CDR3 has 13 residues. In nucleotides, the CDR3 is TGTGCCAGCAGCTTTAGTGCTAGAGGGGAGCTGTTTTTT. Translating it yields CASSFSARGELFF.

This rearrangement joins TRBV18 to TRBJ1-3; tentatively, D is TRBD1 (5 bases). V lost 2 bases, J lost 1 base, and 9 bases lay in between. The CDR3 runs to 15 residues. Per the germline V gene, CDR1 is KGHSH and CDR2 is LQKENI. For the CDR3, the DNA is TGTGCCAGCTCACCAGCCCGGGGGTCTGGAAACACCATATATTTT. Encoded protein: CASSPARGSGNTIYF.

This chain joins TRBV3-1 (or the pseudogene TRBV3-2) and TRBJ2-1; 8 bases map to TRBD2. The CDR3 spans 15 residues. Germline loops: CDR1 LGHDT, CDR2 YNNKEL (reference sequence). Trimming removed 4 bases from V and 0 bases from J; junction bases left unmatched: 2. CDR3 nucleotide sequence: TGTGCCAGCAGCCGCAGCGGGAGCTCCTACAATGAGCAGTTCTTC. As protein: CASSRSGSSYNEQFF.